The 4 T cell receptor beta chains below come from one sample, sequenced in a study of CD4 T cells in relation to SARS-CoV-2 and coronaviruses. Their antigens remain unidentified. Generated by immunoSEQ multiplex PCR, the TCRdb table keeps only in-frame clones and is missing some. The repertoire holds about 17,000 clones, with about three quarters as singletons. Unexposed donor CD4+ T cells date from about 2011-2018, before the COVID-19 pandemic. The cells were cultured for 10 days before CD4+ T cells were isolated. Source material: CD4+ T cells from PBMCs, cultured in vitro. The receptor source for this set is a human donor in good health.

The V call is TRBV10-3, the J call TRBJ1-1, with a tentative D call TRBD1 (6 bases). Looked up from germline, CDR1 is ENHRY and CDR2 is SYGVKD. Trimming took 5 bases from V and 1 from J, leaving 11 bases between them. The CDR3 length is 14 residues. The CDR3 protein is CAISSTGPNTEAFF. For the CDR3, the DNA is TGTGCCATCAGTTCCACAGGGCCGAACACTGAAGCTTTCTTT.

This clone was found once. The chain joins TRBV7-2 to TRBJ2-7; 13 bases fit TRBD2. This CDR3 is 16 amino acids long. V dropped 5 bases and J dropped 4; count of bases not matched to a gene: 8. Per germline, CDR1 SGHTA and CDR2 FQGNSA. The CDR3 coding sequence is TGTGCCAGCAGCGTGGGCGGACTAGCGGGAGCGTACGAGCAGTACTTC. Encoded protein: CASSVGGLAGAYEQYF. The variable domain in full, with the rest retrieved from reference TRBV7-2 and TRBJ2-7, is GAGVSQSPSNKVTEKGKDVELRCDPISGHTALYWYRQSLGQGLEFLIYFQGNSAPDKSGLPSDRFSAERTGGSVSTLTIQRTQQEDSAVYLCASSVGGLAGAYEQYFGPGTRLTVT.

The V gene is TRBV19, the J gene TRBJ2-1; D not certain. Germline CDR1 LNHDA, CDR2 SQIVND (reference sequence). The CDR3 loop spans 15 amino acids. The V end lost 2 bases, the J end lost 0 bases, and 8 bases lay between the germline ends. The CDR3 loop reads CASSIPLSSYNEQFF. CDR3 nucleotides: TGTGCCAGTAGTATACCCCTGAGCTCCTACAATGAGCAGTTCTTC.

This clone came up a few times. The V call is TRBV24-1, the J call TRBJ2-1; tentatively, D is TRBD2 (5 bases). The V gene's germline CDR1 is KGHDR and CDR2 SFDVKD. Trimming took off 2 bases at V and 7 bases at J, with 11 bases between the two ends. This CDR3 spans 14 amino acids. The CDR3 DNA follows: TGTGCCACCAGTGATTCGCGGCGGGCGAATGAGCAGTTCTTC. It encodes CATSDSRRANEQFF.